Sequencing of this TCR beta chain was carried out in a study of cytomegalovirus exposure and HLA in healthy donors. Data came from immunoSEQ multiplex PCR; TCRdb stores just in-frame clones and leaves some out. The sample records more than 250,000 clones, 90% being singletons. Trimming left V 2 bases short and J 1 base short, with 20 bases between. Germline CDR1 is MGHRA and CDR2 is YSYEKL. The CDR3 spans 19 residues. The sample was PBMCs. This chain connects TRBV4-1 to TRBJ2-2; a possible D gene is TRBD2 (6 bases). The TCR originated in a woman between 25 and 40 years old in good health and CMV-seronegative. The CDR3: CASSQPGLWEAVNTGELFF. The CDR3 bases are TGCGCCAGCAGCCAACCGGGGTTGTGGGAGGCTGTGAACACCGGGGAGCTGTTTTTT.